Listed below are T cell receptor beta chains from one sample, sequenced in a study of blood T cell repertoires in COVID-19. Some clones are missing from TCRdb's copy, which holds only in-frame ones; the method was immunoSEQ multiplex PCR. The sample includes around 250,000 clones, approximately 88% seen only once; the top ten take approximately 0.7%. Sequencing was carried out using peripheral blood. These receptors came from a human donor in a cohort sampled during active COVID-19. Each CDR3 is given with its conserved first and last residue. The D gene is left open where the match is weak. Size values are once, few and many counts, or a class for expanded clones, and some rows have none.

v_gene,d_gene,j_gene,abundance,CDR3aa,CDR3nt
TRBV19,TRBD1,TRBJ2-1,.,CASSKRAQGSSYNEQFF,TGTGCCAGTAGTAAGAGGGCACAGGGGAGCTCCTACAATGAGCAGTTCTTC
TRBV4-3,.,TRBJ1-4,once,CAGYGGAYGEKLFF,TGCGCCGGCTATGGGGGCGCCTACGGTGAAAAACTGTTTTTT
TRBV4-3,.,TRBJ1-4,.,CASSQEEENNEKLFF,TGCGCCAGCAGCCAAGAGGAGGAGAACAATGAAAAACTGTTTTTT
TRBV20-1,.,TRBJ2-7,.,CSAPFVYEQYF,TGCAGTGCTCCCTTTGTATACGAGCAGTACTTC
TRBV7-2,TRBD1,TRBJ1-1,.,CASSLFGQGNTEAFF,TGTGCCAGCAGCTTATTTGGACAGGGGAACACTGAAGCTTTCTTT
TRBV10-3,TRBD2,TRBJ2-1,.,CAISNPSGRAYNEQFF,TGTGCCATCAGCAACCCTAGCGGGAGGGCCTACAATGAGCAGTTCTTC
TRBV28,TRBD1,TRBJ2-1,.,CASSFFRTGNNEQFF,TGTGCCAGCAGTTTCTTTCGGACAGGGAACAATGAGCAGTTCTTC
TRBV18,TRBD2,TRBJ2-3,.,CASSPRGGRTDTQYF,TGTGCCAGCTCACCACGAGGCGGGAGAACAGATACGCAGTATTTT
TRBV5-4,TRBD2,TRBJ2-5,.,CASSLPSGGAEETQYF,TGTGCCAGCAGCTTACCTAGCGGGGGGGCCGAGGAGACCCAGTACTTC
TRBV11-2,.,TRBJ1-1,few,CASSSLDRSEAFF,TGTGCCAGCAGCTCCTTGGACAGATCTGAAGCTTTCTTT
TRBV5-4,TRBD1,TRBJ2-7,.,CASASGGQGIFEQYF,TGTGCCAGCGCGTCAGGGGGACAGGGGATTTTCGAGCAGTACTTC
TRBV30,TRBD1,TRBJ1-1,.,CAWAAGGTEAFF,TGTGCCTGGGCGGCAGGGGGTACTGAAGCTTTCTTT
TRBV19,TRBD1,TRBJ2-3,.,CASSLGQGAVDTQYF,TGTGCCAGTAGCCTGGGACAGGGAGCCGTAGATACGCAGTATTTT
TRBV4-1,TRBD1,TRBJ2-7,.,CASSQATGDTKQYF,TGCGCCAGCAGCCAAGCTACAGGGGATACGAAGCAGTACTTC
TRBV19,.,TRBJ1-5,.,CASTTQMGGGWPQHF,TGTGCCAGTACTACTCAGATGGGGGGGGGCTGGCCCCAGCATTTT
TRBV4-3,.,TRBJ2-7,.,CASSQQSGWFTYEQYF,TGCGCCAGCAGCCAACAATCGGGGTGGTTCACCTACGAGCAGTACTTC
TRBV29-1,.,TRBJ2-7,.,CSVERTVDGEQYF,TGCAGCGTTGAGCGGACAGTGGACGGCGAGCAGTACTTC
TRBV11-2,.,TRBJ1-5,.,CASSLGPGNQPQHF,TGTGCCAGCAGCTTAGGTCCGGGGAATCAGCCCCAGCATTTT
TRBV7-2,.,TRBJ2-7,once,CASSSRGPPYEQYF,TGTGCCAGCAGCTCTAGGGGTCCCCCCTACGAGCAGTACTTC
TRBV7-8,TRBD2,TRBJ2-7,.,CASSKGRVAGPYEQYF,TGTGCCAGCAGCAAAGGGAGGGTAGCGGGCCCCTACGAGCAGTACTTC
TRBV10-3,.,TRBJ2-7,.,CAIMRGNEQYF,TGTGCCATCATGAGAGGAAACGAGCAGTACTTC
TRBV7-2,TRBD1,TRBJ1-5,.,CASRRQGVGQPQHF,TGTGCCAGCAGGAGGCAGGGGGTCGGTCAGCCCCAGCATTTT
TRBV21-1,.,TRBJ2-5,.,CAGWDFQETQYF,TGTGCCGGGTGGGACTTCCAAGAGACCCAGTACTTC
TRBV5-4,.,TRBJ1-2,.,CASRLGEGGYGYTF,TGTGCCAGCAGGCTGGGGGAGGGCGGCTATGGCTACACCTTC
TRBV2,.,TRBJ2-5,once,CASRSPRGRQETQYF,TGTGCCAGCAGATCTCCCCGCGGGCGACAAGAGACCCAGTACTTC
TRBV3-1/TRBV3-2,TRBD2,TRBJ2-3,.,CASSPIAGAPTDTQYF,TGTGCCAGCAGCCCGATAGCGGGAGCCCCCACAGATACGCAGTATTTT
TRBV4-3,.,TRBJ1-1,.,CASSQDVRTEAFF,TGCGCCAGCAGCCAAGATGTGAGGACTGAAGCTTTCTTT
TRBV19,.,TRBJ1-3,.,CASSIRYRGSGNTIYF,TGTGCCAGTAGTATTCGATACCGAGGCTCTGGAAACACCATATATTTT
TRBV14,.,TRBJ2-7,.,CASSEQGLYEQYF,TGTGCCAGCAGCGAACAGGGTTTGTACGAGCAGTACTTC
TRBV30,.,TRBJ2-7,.,CAWGRGTGLYF,.
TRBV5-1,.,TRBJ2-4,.,CASSSWPGKNIQYF,TGCGCCAGCAGCTCCTGGCCAGGCAAAAACATTCAGTACTTC
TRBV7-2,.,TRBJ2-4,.,CASSAPRVGKNIQYF,TGTGCCAGCAGCGCCCCGAGGGTTGGCAAAAACATTCAGTACTTC
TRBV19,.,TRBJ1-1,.,CASRDRDTRQAFF,TGTGCCAGTAGGGACCGGGACACCAGGCAAGCTTTCTTT
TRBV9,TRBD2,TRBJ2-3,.,CASSVDGRGGTDTQYF,TGTGCCAGCAGCGTAGATGGGCGGGGGGGCACAGATACGCAGTATTTT
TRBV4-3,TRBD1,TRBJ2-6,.,CASSQESGTGSSGANVLTF,TGCGCCAGCAGCCAAGAATCCGGGACAGGAAGCTCTGGGGCCAACGTCCTGACTTTC
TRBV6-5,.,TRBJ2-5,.,CASSYFGQQETQYF,TGTGCCAGCAGTTACTTCGGACAGCAAGAGACCCAGTACTTC
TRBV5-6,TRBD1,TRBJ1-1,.,CASSWGTGYTEAFF,TGTGCCAGCAGCTGGGGGACAGGGTACACTGAAGCTTTCTTT
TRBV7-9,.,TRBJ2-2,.,CASNYKNTGELFF,TGTGCCAGCAACTATAAGAACACCGGGGAGCTGTTTTTT